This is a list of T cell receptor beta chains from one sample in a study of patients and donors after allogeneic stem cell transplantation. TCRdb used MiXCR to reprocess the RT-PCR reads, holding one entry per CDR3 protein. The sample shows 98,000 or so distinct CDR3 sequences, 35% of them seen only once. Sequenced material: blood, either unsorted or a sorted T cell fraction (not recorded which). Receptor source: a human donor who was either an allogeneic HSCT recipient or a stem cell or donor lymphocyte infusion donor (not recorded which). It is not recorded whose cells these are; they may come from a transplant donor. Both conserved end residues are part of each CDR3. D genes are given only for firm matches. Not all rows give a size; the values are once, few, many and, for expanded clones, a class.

CDR3aa: CASSWGPTYEQYF
CDR3nt: TGCGCCAGCAGCTGGGGACCTACCTACGAGCAGTACTTC
v_gene: TRBV5-1
abundance: NA
d_gene: NA
j_gene: TRBJ2-7

CDR3aa: CAITRDGGTDTQYF
CDR3nt: TGTGCCATCACCCGAGACGGAGGCACAGATACGCAGTATTTT
v_gene: TRBV10-3
abundance: NA
d_gene: NA
j_gene: TRBJ2-3

CDR3aa: CASSYRSGRASRTDTQYF
CDR3nt: TGTGCCAGCAGTTACCGTAGCGGGAGGGCCTCGCGCACAGATACGCAGTATTTT
v_gene: TRBV6-5
abundance: NA
d_gene: TRBD2
j_gene: TRBJ2-3

CDR3aa: CASSGIGVQPQHF
CDR3nt: TGTGCCAGCAGTGGGATAGGGGTTCAGCCCCAGCATTTT
v_gene: TRBV6-5
abundance: NA
d_gene: NA
j_gene: TRBJ1-5

CDR3aa: CSARAPRAASNQPQHF
CDR3nt: TGCAGTGCTAGAGCCCCTCGGGCCGCCAGCAATCAGCCCCAGCATTTT
v_gene: TRBV20-1
abundance: NA
d_gene: NA
j_gene: TRBJ1-5

CDR3aa: CSATRVGEKLFF
CDR3nt: TGCAGTGCAACAAGGGTCGGAGAAAAACTGTTTTTT
v_gene: TRBV20-1
abundance: NA
d_gene: NA
j_gene: TRBJ1-4

CDR3aa: CATSRDQRGLYEQYF
CDR3nt: TGTGCCACCAGCAGAGATCAGCGGGGTCTCTACGAGCAGTACTTC
v_gene: TRBV15
abundance: NA
d_gene: TRBD2
j_gene: TRBJ2-7

CDR3aa: CASSLRTDYNEQFF
CDR3nt: TGCGCCAGCAGCTTGAGGACGGACTACAATGAGCAGTTCTTC
v_gene: TRBV5-1
abundance: NA
d_gene: NA
j_gene: TRBJ2-1

CDR3aa: CASSLRGIPEAFF
CDR3nt: TGTGCCAGCAGTTTACGGGGGATACCTGAAGCTTTCTTT
v_gene: TRBV12-3/TRBV12-4
abundance: NA
d_gene: NA
j_gene: TRBJ1-1

CDR3aa: CSGQRGTYNEQFF
CDR3nt: TGCAGCGGGCAGCGGGGGACGTACAATGAGCAGTTCTTC
v_gene: TRBV29-1
abundance: few
d_gene: TRBD2
j_gene: TRBJ2-1

CDR3aa: CASSPSRRRVSNIQYF
CDR3nt: TGTGCCAGCAGTCCTTCCCGCCGGAGGGTGTCGAACATTCAGTACTTC
v_gene: TRBV28
abundance: NA
d_gene: NA
j_gene: TRBJ2-4

CDR3aa: CASGDINEQFF
CDR3nt: TGTGCCAGCGGGGATATCAATGAGCAGTTCTTC
v_gene: TRBV9
abundance: NA
d_gene: NA
j_gene: TRBJ2-1

CDR3aa: CASSLALRGQNTEAFF
CDR3nt: TGTGCCAGCAGCTTAGCGCTACGGGGCCAGAACACTGAAGCTTTCTTT
v_gene: TRBV7-9
abundance: many
d_gene: NA
j_gene: TRBJ1-1

CDR3aa: CAISHLGLYTDTQYF
CDR3nt: TGTGCCATCAGTCACCTGGGACTCTACACAGATACGCAGTATTTT
v_gene: TRBV10-3
abundance: few
d_gene: NA
j_gene: TRBJ2-3

CDR3aa: CASSYVGSRQPQHF
CDR3nt: TGTGCCAGCAGTTACGTGGGGAGCCGTCAGCCCCAGCATTTT
v_gene: TRBV6-6
abundance: few
d_gene: NA
j_gene: TRBJ1-5

CDR3aa: CASSYRDRADNEQFF
CDR3nt: TGTGCCAGCAGTTACCGGGACAGGGCGGACAATGAGCAGTTCTTC
v_gene: TRBV6-1
abundance: few
d_gene: TRBD1
j_gene: TRBJ2-1

CDR3aa: CSVDVREETQYF
CDR3nt: TGCAGCGTTGATGTCAGGGAAGAGACCCAGTACTTC
v_gene: TRBV29-1
abundance: few
d_gene: NA
j_gene: TRBJ2-5

CDR3aa: CASSRHRGLSTGELFF
CDR3nt: TGTGCCAGCAGTCGGCACAGGGGGCTAAGCACCGGGGAGCTGTTTTTT
v_gene: TRBV5-6
abundance: few
d_gene: TRBD1
j_gene: TRBJ2-2

CDR3aa: CASSRIRQRNNSNQPQHF
CDR3nt: TGTGCCAGCAGCCGAATCCGACAGAGAAATAATAGCAATCAGCCCCAGCATTTT
v_gene: TRBV7-6
abundance: many
d_gene: NA
j_gene: TRBJ1-5

CDR3aa: CATSPRVNQETQYF
CDR3nt: TGTGCCACCAGCCCCAGGGTAAACCAAGAGACCCAGTACTTC
v_gene: TRBV15
abundance: NA
d_gene: NA
j_gene: TRBJ2-5

CDR3aa: CASSYEMNSNQPQHF
CDR3nt: TGTGCCAGCAGTTATGAGATGAATAGCAATCAGCCCCAGCATTTT
v_gene: TRBV6-2/TRBV6-3
abundance: few
d_gene: NA
j_gene: TRBJ1-5

CDR3aa: CAIRSLHGSSGNTIYF
CDR3nt: TGTGCCATTCGATCCCTTCACGGATCTTCTGGAAACACCATATATTTT
v_gene: TRBV10-3
abundance: few
d_gene: NA
j_gene: TRBJ1-3

CDR3aa: CAIRAPEAYGYTF
CDR3nt: TGTGCCATCAGGGCCCCCGAGGCGTATGGCTACACCTTC
v_gene: TRBV10-3
abundance: many
d_gene: NA
j_gene: TRBJ1-2

CDR3aa: CASSLREGGTGELFF
CDR3nt: TGTGCCAGCAGTTTACGGGAGGGCGGCACCGGGGAGCTGTTTTTT
v_gene: TRBV12-3/TRBV12-4
abundance: few
d_gene: TRBD2
j_gene: TRBJ2-2

CDR3aa: CASSLMRTSGSHEQYF
CDR3nt: TGTGCCAGCAGCCTGATGCGGACTAGCGGGTCCCACGAGCAGTACTTC
v_gene: TRBV5-4
abundance: NA
d_gene: TRBD2
j_gene: TRBJ2-7

CDR3aa: CASSPGTSGADTQYF
CDR3nt: TGTGCCAGCAGCCCAGGGACTAGCGGTGCAGATACGCAGTATTTT
v_gene: TRBV28
abundance: few
d_gene: TRBD2
j_gene: TRBJ2-3